These 18 T cell receptor beta chains originate from one sample sequenced in a study of CD8+ T cells in alopecia areata. Extraction and reverse transcription of RNA yielded cDNA as the sequencing template. Data came from immunoSEQ multiplex PCR; TCRdb stores just in-frame clones and leaves some out. This table holds about 150,000 clones, around half found once. This specimen consisted of CD8+ T cells sorted from blood, obtained at week 0. The source of these receptors is a human donor with alopecia areata.

There are a few counts of this clone. The CDR3 loop is CASSPRDSGTYEQYF. The CDR3 region has the DNA TGTGCCAGCAGCCCTCGGGACAGCGGTACCTACGAGCAGTACTTC. The rearrangement links TRBV6-5 to TRBJ2-7; the match to TRBD1 covers 7 bases. The CDR3 has 15 amino acids. Per germline, CDR1 MNHEY and CDR2 SVGAGI. V dropped 6 bases and J dropped 2; count of bases not matched to a gene: 10.

This clone appeared a single time. This chain links TRBV29-1 with TRBJ2-1; D is unclear. Deletions cut 3 bases from V and 4 bases from J, with 4 bases between. The CDR3 covers 11 residues. The germline V gene encodes CDR1 SQVTM and CDR2 ANQGSEA. DNA of the CDR3: TGCAGCGTTGACTGGTACAATGAGCAGTTCTTC. Translated: CSVDWYNEQFF.

The V gene is TRBV4-3, the J gene TRBJ2-3; the D is unclear. V dropped 2 bases and J dropped 0 bases, with 6 bases sitting between them. The length of the CDR3 is 14 residues. In germline, CDR1 is LGHNA, CDR2 YSLEER. DNA of the CDR3: TGCGCCAGCAGCCAACTCATCAGCACAGATACGCAGTATTTT. It is translated as CASSQLISTDTQYF.

V and J are TRBV9 and TRBJ2-6; D unresolved. V was pared by 0 bases and J by 0 bases, with 10 bases between. The germline CDR1 and CDR2 sequences are SGDLS and YYNGEE. The length of the CDR3 is 17 residues. The CDR3 DNA follows: TGTGCCAGCAGCGTAGCTTCCCCAAGCTCTGGGGCCAACGTCCTGACTTTC. It yields the protein CASSVASPSSGANVLTF.

The J gene is TRBJ2-7, the V gene TRBV13, with D tentatively TRBD1 (6 bases). The CDR3 covers 12 residues. V was shortened by 5 bases and J by 4 bases, with 9 bases between the two germline ends. CDR1 is PRHDT and CDR2 is FYEKMQ in the germline V gene (reference sequence). CDR3 in amino acids: CASSVQGYEQYF. The CDR3 nucleotides are TGTGCCAGCAGCGTCCAGGGGTACGAGCAGTACTTC.

The CDR3 DNA follows: TGTGCCAGCAGCGGAGTGAACACTGAAGCTTTCTTT. It translates to CASSGVNTEAFF. The chain combines TRBV5-6 with TRBJ1-1; D is unresolved. CDR1 and CDR2 from the germline V gene are SGHDT and YYEEEE. Trimming pared 4 bases from V and 0 bases from J, leaving 4 bases between. This CDR3 comprises 12 residues.

This clone has just a few counts. The chain joins TRBV4-3 to TRBJ2-7; no clear D gene. Germline-derived CDR1 and CDR2 are LGHNA and YSLEER. This CDR3 is 13 amino acids long. V lost 2 bases and J 10 bases, leaving 15 bases between the germline ends. CDR3 residues: CASSQLLGSEQYF. The CDR3 region has the DNA TGCGCCAGCAGCCAATTGCTCGGGTCCGAACAGTACTTC.

V is TRBV7-9 and J is TRBJ2-5, with a possible D match to TRBD1 (5 bases). The better agreement between TRBJ2-7 and the DNA end casts doubt on the J call. Germline CDR1 reads SEHNR; CDR2 reads FQNEAQ (reference sequence). The CDR3 covers 11 residues. For the CDR3, the DNA is TGTGCCAGCAGCAAGGGGTACGAGCAGTACTTC. It specifies CASSKGYEQYF.

This clone was observed a few times. The V and J genes are TRBV7-2 and TRBJ2-4; D might be TRBD1 (5 bases). CDR1 SGHTA and CDR2 FQGNSA come from the germline V gene. V was pared by 2 bases and J by 16 bases, with 21 bases between. This CDR3 region has 14 residues. The DNA of the CDR3 is TGTGCCAGCAGCTTATACGATGAAAGGGGCGTATTATACTTC. Its protein product is CASSLYDERGVLYF.

The chain joins TRBV29-1 to TRBJ2-7; D tentatively reads TRBD1 or TRBD2 (5 bases each). The CDR3 sequence is 12 residues long. Germline CDR1 SQVTM, CDR2 ANQGSEA. The germline V and J ends were trimmed by 7 bases and 7 bases, with 17 bases remaining between them. As DNA, the CDR3 is TGCAGCGCCCTCGAGGGGTTGGGTGAGCAGTACTTC. This encodes CSALEGLGEQYF.

The chain links TRBV2 to TRBJ2-1, with D possibly TRBD2 on 5 matching bases. Trimming cost V 2 bases and J 7 bases, with 24 bases left between them. The CDR3 extends over 18 amino acids. Germline CDR1 reads SNHLY; CDR2 reads FYNNEI. CDR3: CASSEYGLATNGVNEQFF. The DNA of the CDR3 is TGTGCCAGCAGTGAATACGGCTTGGCTACCAACGGGGTGAATGAGCAGTTCTTC.

The genes are TRBV30 and TRBJ1-4; D unresolved. V was clipped by 2 bases and J by 4 bases, with 8 bases between them. CDR3 length equals 13 residues. CDR1 and CDR2 (germline): GTSNPN, SVGIG (reference sequence). The DNA for the CDR3 is TGTGCCTGGAGTACGAATTATAATGAAAAACTGTTTTTT. Translated, it gives CAWSTNYNEKLFF.

The rearrangement joins TRBV19 to TRBJ1-4; a possible D gene is TRBD1 (6 bases). CDR1 and CDR2 (germline): LNHDA, SQIVND (reference sequence). The length of the CDR3 is 12 residues. V was pared by 10 bases and J by 5 bases, with 11 bases between. The CDR3 spells CATDSGNEKLFF. The DNA for the CDR3 is TGTGCCACGGACAGCGGAAATGAAAAACTGTTTTTT.

In DNA, the CDR3 is TGTGCCAGCAGCTTGACAAGTACTTCCTACGAGCAGTACTTC. It is translated as CASSLTSTSYEQYF. The chain uses TRBV7-6 and TRBJ2-7, with D unresolved. CDR3 length: 14 amino acids. Germline V gene data show CDR1 as SGHVS and CDR2 as FNYEAQ. The germline V and J ends were trimmed by 3 bases and 1 base, with 10 bases remaining between them.

The chain joins TRBV12-5 to TRBJ1-6; D not certain. Trimming shortened V by 7 bases and J by 7 bases, and 8 bases separated the two germline ends. Per germline, CDR1 LGHNT and CDR2 FRNRAP. The CDR3 contains 12 residues. The CDR3 coding sequence is TGTGCTAGTGCCAGAGGGAATTCACCCCTCCACTTT. Protein: CASARGNSPLHF.

This chain links TRBV29-1 with TRBJ1-2, with D uncertain. This CDR3 contains 19 residues. V was cut by 4 bases and J by 4 bases, with 31 bases left in between. Looked up from germline, CDR1 is SQVTM and CDR2 is ANQGSEA. The CDR3 spells CSVVAPPANHSSWGYGYTF. CDR3 in DNA: TGCAGCGTTGTGGCTCCCCCGGCCAACCACTCCTCCTGGGGCTATGGCTACACCTTC.

The gene calls are TRBV7-6 and TRBJ2-7, with 11 nucleotides matching TRBD1. V was clipped by 5 bases and J by 2 bases; unmatched bases: 5. Germline-derived CDR1 and CDR2 are SGHVS and FNYEAQ. The CDR3 has 15 residues. CDR3 DNA sequence: TGTGCCAGCAGCCGAGGACAGGGGGCAACCTACGAGCAGTACTTC. Amino acids: CASSRGQGATYEQYF.

The rearrangement uses TRBV30 and TRBJ2-1; 11 nucleotides line up with TRBD1. The germline V gene has CDR1 GTSNPN and CDR2 SVGIG (reference sequence). Unmatched junction bases numbered 6, after V lost 7 bases and J lost 7 bases. The CDR3 is 13 residues long. The DNA for the CDR3 is TGTGCCTCCCGGGACAGGGGGACGAATGAGCAGTTCTTC. This gives the protein CASRDRGTNEQFF.